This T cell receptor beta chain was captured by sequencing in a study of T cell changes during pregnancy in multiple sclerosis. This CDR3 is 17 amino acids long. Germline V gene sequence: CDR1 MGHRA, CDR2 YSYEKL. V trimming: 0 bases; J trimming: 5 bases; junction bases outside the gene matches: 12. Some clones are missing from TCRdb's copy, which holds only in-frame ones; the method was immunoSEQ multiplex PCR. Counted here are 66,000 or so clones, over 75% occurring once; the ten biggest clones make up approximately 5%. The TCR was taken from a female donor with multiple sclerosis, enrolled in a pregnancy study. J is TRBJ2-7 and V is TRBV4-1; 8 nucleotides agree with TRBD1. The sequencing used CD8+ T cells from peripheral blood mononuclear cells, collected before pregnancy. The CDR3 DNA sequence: TGCGCCAGCAGCCAAGATCAGACAGGGGAGAAGGAGGACGAGCAGTACTTC. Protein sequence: CASSQDQTGEKEDEQYF.